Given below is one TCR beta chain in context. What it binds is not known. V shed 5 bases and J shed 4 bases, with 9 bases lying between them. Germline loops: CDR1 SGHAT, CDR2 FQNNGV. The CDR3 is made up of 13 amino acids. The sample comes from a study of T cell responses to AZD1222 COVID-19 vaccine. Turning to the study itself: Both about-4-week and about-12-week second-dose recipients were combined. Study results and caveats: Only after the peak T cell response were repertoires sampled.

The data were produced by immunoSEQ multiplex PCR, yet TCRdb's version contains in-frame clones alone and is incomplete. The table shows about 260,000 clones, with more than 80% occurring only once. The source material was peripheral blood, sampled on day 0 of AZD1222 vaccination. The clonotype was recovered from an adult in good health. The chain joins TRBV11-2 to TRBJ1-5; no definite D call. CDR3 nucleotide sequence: TGTGCCAGCAGCAGGACTTTAAATCAGCCCCAGCATTTT. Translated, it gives CASSRTLNQPQHF.